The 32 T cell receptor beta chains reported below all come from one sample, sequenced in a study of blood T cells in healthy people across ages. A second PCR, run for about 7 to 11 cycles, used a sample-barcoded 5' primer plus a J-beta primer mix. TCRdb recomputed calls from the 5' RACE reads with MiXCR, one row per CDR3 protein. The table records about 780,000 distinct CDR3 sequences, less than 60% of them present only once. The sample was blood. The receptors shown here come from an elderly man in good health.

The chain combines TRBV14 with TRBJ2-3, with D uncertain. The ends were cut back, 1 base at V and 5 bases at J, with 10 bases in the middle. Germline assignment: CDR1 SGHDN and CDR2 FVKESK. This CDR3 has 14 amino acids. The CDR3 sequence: CASSQVAYEDTQYF. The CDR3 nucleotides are TGTGCCAGCAGCCAAGTGGCGTACGAAGATACGCAGTATTTT.

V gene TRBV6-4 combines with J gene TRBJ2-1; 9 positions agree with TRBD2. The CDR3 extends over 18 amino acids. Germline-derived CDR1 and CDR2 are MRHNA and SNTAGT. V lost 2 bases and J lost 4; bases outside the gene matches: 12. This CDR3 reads CASSDHEAREGQYNEQFF. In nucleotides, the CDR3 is TGTGCCAGCAGTGACCATGAGGCGCGGGAGGGCCAGTACAATGAGCAGTTCTTC.

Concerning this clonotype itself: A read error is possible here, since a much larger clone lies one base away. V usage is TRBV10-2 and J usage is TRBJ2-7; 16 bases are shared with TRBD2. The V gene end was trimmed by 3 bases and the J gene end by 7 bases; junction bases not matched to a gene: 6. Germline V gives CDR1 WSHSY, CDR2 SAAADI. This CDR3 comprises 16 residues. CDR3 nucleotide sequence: TGCGCCAGCAGTGACCCCGGGACTAGCGGGAGGGAGGAGCAGTACTTC. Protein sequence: CASSDPGTSGREEQYF.

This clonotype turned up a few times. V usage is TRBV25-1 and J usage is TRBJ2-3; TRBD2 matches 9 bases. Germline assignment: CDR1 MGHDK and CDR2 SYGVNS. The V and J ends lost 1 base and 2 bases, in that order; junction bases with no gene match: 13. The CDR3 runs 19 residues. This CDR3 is CASSEFKGTSLQNTDTQYF. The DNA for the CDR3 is TGTGCCAGCAGTGAATTTAAGGGGACTAGCCTCCAGAACACAGATACGCAGTATTTT.

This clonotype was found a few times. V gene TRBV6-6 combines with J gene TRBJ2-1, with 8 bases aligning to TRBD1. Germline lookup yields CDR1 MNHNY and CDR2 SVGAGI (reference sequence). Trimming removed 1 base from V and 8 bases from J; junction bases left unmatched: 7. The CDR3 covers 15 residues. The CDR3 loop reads CASSYFRTGSHEQFF. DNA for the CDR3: TGTGCCAGCAGTTACTTCCGGACAGGGTCTCATGAGCAGTTCTTC.

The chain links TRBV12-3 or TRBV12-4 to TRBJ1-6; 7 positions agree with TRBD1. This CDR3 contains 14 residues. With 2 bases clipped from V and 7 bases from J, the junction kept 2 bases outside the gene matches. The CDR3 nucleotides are TGTGCCAGCAGTTTACAGGGGGTGAATTCACCCCTCCACTTT. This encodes CASSLQGVNSPLHF.

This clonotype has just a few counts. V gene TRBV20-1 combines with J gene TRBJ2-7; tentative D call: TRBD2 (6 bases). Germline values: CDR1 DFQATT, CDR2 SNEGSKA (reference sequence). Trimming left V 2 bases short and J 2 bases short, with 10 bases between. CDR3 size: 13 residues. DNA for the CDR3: TGCAGTGCTAGACTGTCGGGGGCCTACGAGCAGTACTTC. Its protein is CSARLSGAYEQYF.

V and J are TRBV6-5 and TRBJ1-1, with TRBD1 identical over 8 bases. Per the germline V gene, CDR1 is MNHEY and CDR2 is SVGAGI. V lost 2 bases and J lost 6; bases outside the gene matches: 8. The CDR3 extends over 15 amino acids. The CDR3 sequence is CASSYQPRGLAEAFF. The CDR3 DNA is TGTGCCAGCAGTTACCAGCCCAGGGGGCTCGCTGAAGCTTTCTTT.

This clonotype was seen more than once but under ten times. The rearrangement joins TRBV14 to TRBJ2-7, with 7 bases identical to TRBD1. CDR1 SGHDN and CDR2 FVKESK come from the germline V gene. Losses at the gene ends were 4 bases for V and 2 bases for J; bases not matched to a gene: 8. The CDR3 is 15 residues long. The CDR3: CASSPRQGIAYEQYF. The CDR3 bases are TGTGCCAGCAGCCCTCGACAGGGTATTGCCTACGAGCAGTACTTC.

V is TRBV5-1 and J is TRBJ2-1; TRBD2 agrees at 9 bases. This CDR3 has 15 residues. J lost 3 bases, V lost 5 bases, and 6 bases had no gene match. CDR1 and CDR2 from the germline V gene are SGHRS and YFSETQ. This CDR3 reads CASSSGGTYYNEQFF. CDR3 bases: TGCGCCAGCAGTAGCGGGGGAACGTACTACAATGAGCAGTTCTTC.

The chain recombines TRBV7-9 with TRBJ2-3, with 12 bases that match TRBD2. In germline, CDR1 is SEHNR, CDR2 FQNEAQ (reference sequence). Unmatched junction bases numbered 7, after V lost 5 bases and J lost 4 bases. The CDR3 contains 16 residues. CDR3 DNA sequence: TGTGCCAGCAGCCCACGGACTAGCGGGATGGCAGATACGCAGTATTTT. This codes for CASSPRTSGMADTQYF.

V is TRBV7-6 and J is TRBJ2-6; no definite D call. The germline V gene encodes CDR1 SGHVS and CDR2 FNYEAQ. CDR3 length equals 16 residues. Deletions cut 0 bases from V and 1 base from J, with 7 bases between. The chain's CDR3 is CASSLAGMSGANVLTF. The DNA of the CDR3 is TGTGCCAGCAGCTTAGCAGGGATGTCTGGGGCCAACGTCCTGACTTTC.

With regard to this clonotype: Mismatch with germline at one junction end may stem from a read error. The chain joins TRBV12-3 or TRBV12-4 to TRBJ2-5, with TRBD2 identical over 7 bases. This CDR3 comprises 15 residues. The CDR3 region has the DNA TGTGCCAGCAGTCTCGGACTAGAGATGGGAGAGACCCAGTCCTTC. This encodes CASSLGLEMGETQSF.

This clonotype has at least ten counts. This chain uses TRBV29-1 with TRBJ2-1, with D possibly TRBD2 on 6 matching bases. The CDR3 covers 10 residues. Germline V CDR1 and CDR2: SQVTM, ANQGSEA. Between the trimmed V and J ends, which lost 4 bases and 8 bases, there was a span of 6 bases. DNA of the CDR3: TGCAGCGTTGGGGAGGATGAGCAGTTCTTC. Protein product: CSVGEDEQFF.

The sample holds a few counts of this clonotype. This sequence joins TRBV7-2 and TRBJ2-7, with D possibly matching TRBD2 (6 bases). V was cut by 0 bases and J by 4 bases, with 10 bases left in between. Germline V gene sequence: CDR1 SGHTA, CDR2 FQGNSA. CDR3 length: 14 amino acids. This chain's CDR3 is CASSLAASEYEQYF. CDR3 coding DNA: TGTGCCAGCAGCTTAGCGGCTAGCGAGTACGAGCAGTACTTC.

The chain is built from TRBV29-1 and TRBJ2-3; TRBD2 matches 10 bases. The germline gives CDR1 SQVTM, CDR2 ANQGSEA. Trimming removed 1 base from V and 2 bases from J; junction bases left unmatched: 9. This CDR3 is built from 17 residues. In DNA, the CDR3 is TGCAGCGTTGAAGCTTACCCCGGGACTAGCGACACAGATACGCAGTATTTT. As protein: CSVEAYPGTSDTDTQYF.

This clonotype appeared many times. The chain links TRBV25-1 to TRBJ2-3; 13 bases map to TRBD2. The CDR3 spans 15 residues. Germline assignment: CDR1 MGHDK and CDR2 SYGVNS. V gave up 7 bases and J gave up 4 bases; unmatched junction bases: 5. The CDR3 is CASIGTSGNSDTQYF. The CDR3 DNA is TGTGCCAGCATCGGGACTAGCGGGAACTCAGATACGCAGTATTTT.

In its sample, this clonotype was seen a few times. The CDR3 sequence: CSVKGLAETYEQYF. CDR3 coding DNA: TGCAGCGTTAAGGGACTAGCGGAGACATACGAGCAGTACTTC. The V and J genes are TRBV29-1 and TRBJ2-7; the match to TRBD2 covers 11 bases. CDR3 length: 14 amino acids. V lost 5 bases, J lost 4 bases, and 7 bases stayed unmatched. Looked up from germline, CDR1 is SQVTM and CDR2 is ANQGSEA.

CDR3 sequence (DNA): TGTGCCAGCAGCCCACGACTCGGGGATCAGCCCCAGCATTTT. This codes for CASSPRLGDQPQHF. The chain carries TRBV7-2 and TRBJ1-5; no reliable D call. Trimming pared 5 bases from V and 5 bases from J, leaving 13 bases between. The CDR3 covers 14 residues. Looked up from germline, CDR1 is SGHTA and CDR2 is FQGNSA.

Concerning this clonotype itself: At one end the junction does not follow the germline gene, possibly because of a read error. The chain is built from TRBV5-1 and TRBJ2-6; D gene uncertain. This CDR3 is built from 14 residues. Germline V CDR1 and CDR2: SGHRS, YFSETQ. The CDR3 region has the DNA TGCGCCTGCAGCTCGAATTCTAGGGCCAACGTCCTGACTTTC. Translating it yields CACSSNSRANVLTF. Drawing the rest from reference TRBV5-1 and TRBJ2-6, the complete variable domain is KAGVTQTPRYLIKTRGQQVTLSCSPISGHRSVSWYQQTPGQGLQFLFEYFSETQRNKGNFPGRFSGRQFSNSRSEMNVSTLELGDSALYLCACSSNSRANVLTFGAGSRLTVL.

This CDR3 reads CASNTEKTQYF. In nucleotides, the CDR3 is TGTGCCAGCAATACGGAAAAGACCCAGTACTTC. The chain recombines TRBV2 with TRBJ2-7; no reliable D call. The J call may be faulty, since TRBJ2-5 better matches the DNA end. In germline, CDR1 is SNHLY, CDR2 FYNNEI. CDR3 length: 11 amino acids.

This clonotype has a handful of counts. The CDR3 region is CASSFLGTEAFF. DNA of the CDR3: TGTGCCAGCAGTTTTTTAGGGACTGAAGCTTTCTTT. V is TRBV5-6 and J is TRBJ1-1; no firm D call. The CDR3 extends over 12 amino acids. Between the trimmed V and J ends, which lost 5 bases and 5 bases, there was a span of 10 bases. Germline CDR1 reads SGHDT; CDR2 reads YYEEEE.

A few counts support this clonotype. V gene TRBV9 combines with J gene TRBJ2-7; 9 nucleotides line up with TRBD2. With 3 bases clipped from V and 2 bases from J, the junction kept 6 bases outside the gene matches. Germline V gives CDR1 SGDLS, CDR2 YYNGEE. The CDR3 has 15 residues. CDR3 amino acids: CASSAGLAPAYEQYF. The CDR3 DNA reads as TGTGCCAGCAGCGCCGGACTAGCGCCGGCCTACGAGCAGTACTTC.

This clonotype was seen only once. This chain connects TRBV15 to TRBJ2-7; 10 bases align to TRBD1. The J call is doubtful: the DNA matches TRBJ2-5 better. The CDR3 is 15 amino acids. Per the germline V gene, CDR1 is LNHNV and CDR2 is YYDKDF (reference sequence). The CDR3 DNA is TGTGCCACCAGCAGTACCGGGACAGGGGAAGAGACCCAGTACTTC. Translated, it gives CATSSTGTGEETQYF.

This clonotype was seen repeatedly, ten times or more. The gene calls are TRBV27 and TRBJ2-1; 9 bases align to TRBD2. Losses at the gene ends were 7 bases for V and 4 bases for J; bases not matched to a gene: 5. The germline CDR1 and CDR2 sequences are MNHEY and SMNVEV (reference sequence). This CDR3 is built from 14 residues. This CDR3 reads CASTTSGRYNEQFF. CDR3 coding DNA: TGTGCCAGCACGACTAGCGGAAGATACAATGAGCAGTTCTTC.

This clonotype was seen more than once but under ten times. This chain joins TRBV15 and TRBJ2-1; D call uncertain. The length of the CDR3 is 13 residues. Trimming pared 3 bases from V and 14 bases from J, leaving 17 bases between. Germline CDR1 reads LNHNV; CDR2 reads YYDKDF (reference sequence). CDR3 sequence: CATSRDQGSMEFF. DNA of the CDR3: TGTGCCACCAGCAGGGACCAAGGATCAATGGAGTTCTTC.

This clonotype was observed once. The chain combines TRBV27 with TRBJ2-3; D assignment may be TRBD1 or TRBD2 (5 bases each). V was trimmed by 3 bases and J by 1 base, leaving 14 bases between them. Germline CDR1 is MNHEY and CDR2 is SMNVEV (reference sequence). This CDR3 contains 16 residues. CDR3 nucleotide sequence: TGTGCCAGCAGTTTCCTCGGGGCAATAGGCACAGATACGCAGTATTTT. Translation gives CASSFLGAIGTDTQYF.

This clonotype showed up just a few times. The CDR3 DNA reads TGCGCCAGCAGCTTGGCGGCGGGAAGGGATACGCAGTATTTT. It specifies CASSLAAGRDTQYF. The chain employs TRBV5-1 and TRBJ2-3; tentative D call: TRBD2 (6 bases). The germline V and J ends were trimmed by 0 bases and 6 bases, with 11 bases remaining between them. The CDR3 is 14 amino acids. Germline-derived CDR1 and CDR2 are SGHRS and YFSETQ.

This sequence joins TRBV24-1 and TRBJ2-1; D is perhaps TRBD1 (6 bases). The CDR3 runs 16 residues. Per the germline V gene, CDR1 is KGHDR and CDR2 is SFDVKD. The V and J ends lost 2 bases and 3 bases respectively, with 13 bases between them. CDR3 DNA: TGTGCCACCAGTGATTCCAGGGGCCTGTACTACAATGAGCAGTTCTTC. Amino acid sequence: CATSDSRGLYYNEQFF.

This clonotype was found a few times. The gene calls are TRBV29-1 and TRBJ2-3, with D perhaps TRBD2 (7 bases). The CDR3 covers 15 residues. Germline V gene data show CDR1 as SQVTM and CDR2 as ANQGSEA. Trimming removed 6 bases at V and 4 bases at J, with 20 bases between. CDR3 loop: CSVRGGREWSDTQYF. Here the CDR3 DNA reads TGCAGCGTCCGAGGGGGGCGGGAGTGGTCAGATACGCAGTATTTT.

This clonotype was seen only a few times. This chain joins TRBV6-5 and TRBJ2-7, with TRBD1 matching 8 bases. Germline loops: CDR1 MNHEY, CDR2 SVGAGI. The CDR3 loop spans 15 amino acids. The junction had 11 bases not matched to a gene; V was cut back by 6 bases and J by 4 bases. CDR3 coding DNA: TGTGCCAGCAGCGAGACCGGGACAGGAGTTTACGAGCAGTACTTC. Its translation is CASSETGTGVYEQYF.

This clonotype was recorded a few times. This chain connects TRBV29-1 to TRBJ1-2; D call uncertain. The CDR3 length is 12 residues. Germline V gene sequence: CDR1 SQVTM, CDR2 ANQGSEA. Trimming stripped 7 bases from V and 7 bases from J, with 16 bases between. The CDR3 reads CSAGEVTGGYTF. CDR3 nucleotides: TGCAGCGCCGGGGAGGTCACCGGTGGCTACACCTTC.